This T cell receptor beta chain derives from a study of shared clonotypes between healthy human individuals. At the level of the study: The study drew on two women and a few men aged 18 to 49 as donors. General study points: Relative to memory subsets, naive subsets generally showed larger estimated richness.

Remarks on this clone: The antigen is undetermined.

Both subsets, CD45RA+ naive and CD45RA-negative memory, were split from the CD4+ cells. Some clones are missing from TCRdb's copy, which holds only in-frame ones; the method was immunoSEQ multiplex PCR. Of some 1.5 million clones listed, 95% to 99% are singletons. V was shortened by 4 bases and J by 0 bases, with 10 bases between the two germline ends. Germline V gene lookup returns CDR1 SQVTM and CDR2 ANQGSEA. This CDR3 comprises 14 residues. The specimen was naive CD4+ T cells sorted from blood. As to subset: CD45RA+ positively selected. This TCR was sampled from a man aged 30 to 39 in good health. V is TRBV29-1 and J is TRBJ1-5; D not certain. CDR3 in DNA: TGCAGCGTTGGCGACACTTATAGCAATCAGCCCCAGCATTTT. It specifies CSVGDTYSNQPQHF.